This T cell receptor (beta chain) was observed in a study of cytomegalovirus exposure and HLA in healthy donors. The PCR ran on 60 Vbeta and 13 Jbeta primers. The assay was immunoSEQ multiplex PCR, and TCRdb's table has in-frame clones only and misses some. In the table there are roughly 180,000 clones, roughly four fifths of which are singletons. With V trimmed by 4 bases and J by 7 bases, 17 bases remained unmatched. This CDR3 has 17 amino acids. Germline loops: CDR1 SGHRS, CDR2 YFSETQ. This sequence was found in a woman between 18 and 29 years old in good health and CMV-seropositive. The sample was PBMCs. This chain joins TRBV5-1 and TRBJ2-7, with 10 bases aligning to TRBD2. The CDR3 is CASSLRPASGGLGEQYF. The CDR3, as DNA: TGCGCCAGCAGCCTACGGCCCGCTAGCGGGGGCCTAGGGGAGCAGTACTTC.